This paragraph reports one TCR beta chain. This sample was taken from a study of blood T cell repertoires in COVID-19. Trimming left V 5 bases short and J 4 bases short, with 24 bases between. The CDR3 loop spans 18 amino acids. Germline values: CDR1 MGHDK, CDR2 SYGVNS. Patients of the Seattle cohort, enrolled during active infection, were followed longitudinally. Original methodology: Estimates of nucleated cell counts were drawn from the amplification of reference gene primers. Assay: immunoSEQ multiplex PCR; the TCRdb copy retains only in-frame clones and omits some. V and J calls and clone size are given by that table; D and trimming were obtained from the DNA. The table has some 120,000 clones, 90% seen once.

The chain couples TRBV25-1 to TRBJ2-1; tentative D call: TRBD2 (7 bases). This TCR derives from a man in his fifties or sixties with COVID-19, enrolled during active disease. The sequencing sample was made of peripheral blood. CDR3 region: CASSPARGRGRKYNEQFF. CDR3 bases: TGTGCCAGCAGTCCAGCGCGGGGGCGGGGAAGGAAATACAATGAGCAGTTCTTC.